Shown below are 27 T cell receptor beta chains from a single sample sequenced in a study of blood T cells in healthy people across ages. Then a second PCR, running roughly 7 to 11 cycles, was carried out with a sample-barcoded 5' primer and a J-beta primer mix. TCRdb processed the 5' RACE reads anew with MiXCR; each CDR3 protein has one entry. The sample shows fewer than 900,000 distinct CDR3 sequences, about 52% of them seen only once. The source material was blood. The receptor source for this set is a woman aged 60-70 years in good health.

The chain links TRBV29-1 to TRBJ1-1, with D hard to call. Trimming stripped 8 bases from V and 4 bases from J, with 17 bases between. This CDR3 contains 13 residues. Germline CDR1 is SQVTM and CDR2 is ANQGSEA. Here the CDR3 DNA reads TGCAGCCTCCAGGACGGAATAAGCACTGAAGCTTTCTTT. Translated: CSLQDGISTEAFF.

This clonotype was picked up a small number of times. This rearrangement joins TRBV2 to TRBJ2-7; 8 nucleotides align to TRBD1. Trimming cost V 5 bases and J 4 bases; bases outside gene matches: 4. This CDR3 spans 13 amino acids. Germline V gene lookup returns CDR1 SNHLY and CDR2 FYNNEI. CDR3 sequence (DNA): TGTGCCAGCAGTTCAGGGGGCGGTTACGAGCAGTACTTC. Translation: CASSSGGGYEQYF.

The chain carries TRBV6-6 and TRBJ1-5, with 7 bases matching TRBD1. CDR3 length equals 14 residues. The ends lost 0 bases at V and 4 bases at J; junction bases unmatched: 0. Looked up from germline, CDR1 is MNHNY and CDR2 is SVGAGI (reference sequence). The CDR3 coding sequence is TGTGCCAGCAGTTACTCGACAGGGAATCAGCCCCAGCATTTT. This encodes CASSYSTGNQPQHF.

This clonotype was seen more than once but under ten times. The chain has TRBV10-3 and TRBJ2-5; TRBD1 matches at 7 bases. This CDR3 has 14 residues. The germline gives CDR1 ENHRY, CDR2 SYGVKD. V shed 3 bases and J 6 bases; nucleotides not matched to a gene: 7. CDR3 DNA sequence: TGTGCCATCAGTGAAGACAGGGACCTTCAGACCCAGTACTTC. Its protein is CAISEDRDLQTQYF.

V and J are TRBV6-1 and TRBJ2-2; a possible D gene is TRBD2 (5 bases). This CDR3 is 15 amino acids long. V lost 3 bases and J 5 bases, leaving 13 bases between the germline ends. Germline V lookup: CDR1 MNHNS, CDR2 SASEGT. CDR3 sequence (DNA): TGTGCCAGCAGTGACATAGCGAGGGTTACCGGGGAGCTGTTTTTT. Residues: CASSDIARVTGELFF.

The genes are TRBV7-3 and TRBJ2-3; D tentatively reads TRBD1 or TRBD2 (5 bases each). The V end was cut by 3 bases, the J end by 2 bases, with 15 bases between. Per the germline V gene, CDR1 is SGHTA and CDR2 is FQGTGA. The CDR3 is 16 amino acids. For the CDR3, the DNA is TGTGCCAGCAGCTTGCCCGCCGGGACCCTCACAGATACGCAGTATTTT. It specifies CASSLPAGTLTDTQYF. Variable domain in full (rest from reference TRBV7-3 and TRBJ2-3): GAGVSQTPSNKVTEKGKYVELRCDPISGHTALYWYRQSLGQGPEFLIYFQGTGAADDSGLPNDRFFAVRPEGSVSTLKIQRTERGDSAVYLCASSLPAGTLTDTQYFGPGTRLTVL.

This chain uses TRBV7-7 with TRBJ2-3; D remains unclear. Germline CDR1 is SSHAT and CDR2 is FNYEAQ (reference sequence). The CDR3 is made up of 15 amino acids. The V and J ends lost 1 base and 2 bases respectively, with 10 bases between them. The CDR3 region has the DNA TGTGCCAGCAGCTTAGAAGTGGGCTTCACAGATACGCAGTATTTT. It codes for CASSLEVGFTDTQYF.

V gene TRBV28 combines with J gene TRBJ2-7; D ambiguous. Per germline, CDR1 MDHEN and CDR2 SYDVKM. The CDR3 runs to 12 residues. Trimming pared 2 bases from V and 5 bases from J, leaving 7 bases between. CDR3 in amino acids: CASSLRPNEQYF. CDR3 nucleotide sequence: TGTGCCAGCAGTTTACGCCCCAACGAGCAGTACTTC.

The count of this clonotype is one. This sequence joins TRBV7-2 and TRBJ2-5; D is ambiguous. This CDR3 has 13 residues. CDR1 is SGHTA and CDR2 is FQGNSA in the germline V gene. The V end lost 5 bases, the J end lost 11 bases, and 18 bases lay between the germline ends. CDR3 in DNA: TGTGCCAGCAGCCCCGAGAGCAGGAATGAGCAGTACTTC. Its translation is CASSPESRNEQYF.

This clonotype was seen a few times. V is TRBV11-2 and J is TRBJ2-5; D not resolved. The CDR3 covers 12 residues. Per the germline V gene, CDR1 is SGHAT and CDR2 is FQNNGV. V gave up 5 bases and J gave up 9 bases, with 13 bases separating them. CDR3: CASSPLGEAQYF. In DNA form, the CDR3 reads TGTGCCAGCAGCCCCCTCGGTGAGGCCCAGTACTTC.

J is TRBJ2-1 and V is TRBV7-2, with 11 bases identical to TRBD2. Trimming removed 4 bases from V and 9 bases from J; junction bases left unmatched: 8. This CDR3 comprises 15 residues. The V gene's germline CDR1 is SGHTA and CDR2 FQGNSA. The CDR3, as DNA: TGTGCCAGCAGCTCCCGGACTAGCGGGCGGATTGAGCAGTTCTTC. Amino acids: CASSSRTSGRIEQFF.

The CDR3 spells CASSPPPGTDTQYF. The CDR3 DNA sequence: TGTGCCAGCAGCCCCCCGCCGGGCACAGATACGCAGTATTTT. The gene calls are TRBV21-1 and TRBJ2-3; TRBD1 is taken as the D call from the table, unchecked against the DNA. TRBV21-1 is listed as a pseudogene. The CDR3 is made up of 14 amino acids.

The chain links TRBV29-1 to TRBJ2-3; 9 bases are shared with TRBD2. CDR1 is SQVTM and CDR2 is ANQGSEA in the germline V gene. V was pared by 4 bases and J by 3 bases, with 5 bases of the junction left unmatched. There are 14 residues in the CDR3. This CDR3 reads CSVGVTSGTDTQYF. CDR3 bases: TGCAGCGTTGGGGTAACTAGCGGGACAGATACGCAGTATTTT.

The V call is TRBV6-5, the J call TRBJ2-5; no clear D gene. Between the trimmed V and J ends, which lost 7 bases and 5 bases, there was a span of 8 bases. The CDR3 has 11 amino acids. Germline V gene data show CDR1 as MNHEY and CDR2 as SVGAGI. The CDR3 spells CASTFRETQYF. CDR3 in DNA: TGTGCCAGCACCTTTCGGGAGACCCAGTACTTC.

This rearrangement joins TRBV29-1 to TRBJ2-1, with D tentatively TRBD1 (5 bases). This CDR3 has 15 amino acids. The germline gives CDR1 SQVTM, CDR2 ANQGSEA. V gave up 8 bases and J gave up 0 bases, with 17 bases separating them. CDR3 region: CSIARGSSSYNEQFF. The CDR3 nucleotides read TGCAGCATTGCAAGGGGCAGTAGCTCCTACAATGAGCAGTTCTTC.

This clonotype came up a few times. J is TRBJ2-1 and V is TRBV7-2; 8 bases align to TRBD2. The germline CDR1 and CDR2 sequences are SGHTA and FQGNSA. V lost 5 bases, J lost 7 bases, and 13 bases stayed unmatched. The CDR3 is 16 residues long. CDR3 coding DNA: TGTGCCAGCAGCCGCAAGAGCGGGAGTTCACAAAATGAGCAGTTCTTC. It encodes CASSRKSGSSQNEQFF.

The rearrangement joins TRBV20-1 to TRBJ2-7; 11 bases match TRBD2. Germline values: CDR1 DFQATT, CDR2 SNEGSKA (reference sequence). Trimming removed 0 bases from V and 4 bases from J; junction bases left unmatched: 5. The CDR3 is 15 residues long. The CDR3 is CSARDRGLAVYEQYF. The CDR3 bases are TGCAGTGCTAGAGATAGGGGACTAGCGGTTTACGAGCAGTACTTC.

This clonotype was seen only a few times. This chain connects TRBV20-1 to TRBJ2-1, with 12 bases identical to TRBD2. Trimming took 1 base from V and 6 from J; bases not matched to a gene: 4. Germline V gene data show CDR1 as DFQATT and CDR2 as SNEGSKA (reference sequence). This CDR3 has 15 residues. The DNA for the CDR3 is TGCAGTGCTAGAGGCGGACTAGCGGGGATCAATGAGCAGTTCTTC. It codes for CSARGGLAGINEQFF.

J is TRBJ2-5 and V is TRBV4-3, with 14 bases that match TRBD2. The J segment lost 6 bases and the V segment lost 1 base, leaving 4 bases of the junction unmatched. Germline V CDR1 and CDR2: LGHNA, YSLEER. The CDR3 consists of 16 residues. The DNA of the CDR3 is TGCGCCAGCAGCCAAGGGGGACTAGCGGGAGCACAGACCCAGTACTTC. It specifies CASSQGGLAGAQTQYF.

This clonotype was observed a few times. The V and J genes are TRBV2 and TRBJ2-7; TRBD2 is a possible D gene (8 bases). Per the germline V gene, CDR1 is SNHLY and CDR2 is FYNNEI. This CDR3 is built from 18 residues. V was shortened by 2 bases and J by 3 bases, with 23 bases between the two germline ends. The CDR3 DNA sequence: TGTGCCAGCAGTGAATGGCAGGGGGGTAAAGCGGGAGACTACGAGCAGTACTTC. This translates into CASSEWQGGKAGDYEQYF.

J is TRBJ2-7 and V is TRBV2, with TRBD1 as a possible D gene (6 bases). Germline-derived CDR1 and CDR2 are SNHLY and FYNNEI. CDR3 length: 14 amino acids. With 5 bases removed from V and 7 bases from J, the gap between germline ends came to 18 bases. The CDR3 here is CASSSARDTNEQYF. DNA of the CDR3: TGTGCCAGCAGTTCAGCCCGGGACACCAATGAGCAGTACTTC.

This CDR3 is CASSQFNSPLHF. Here the CDR3 DNA reads TGTGCCAGCAGCCAATTTAATTCACCCCTCCACTTT. This chain connects TRBV3-1 to TRBJ1-6; D not resolved. Trimming took 2 bases from V and 6 from J, leaving 2 bases between them. Germline CDR1 LGHDT, CDR2 YNNKEL (reference sequence). CDR3 length equals 12 residues.

This clonotype came up a few times. This chain uses TRBV28 with TRBJ2-4, with D maybe TRBD1 (6 bases). The germline V gene encodes CDR1 MDHEN and CDR2 SYDVKM. The V end lost 3 bases, the J end lost 13 bases, and 19 bases lay between the germline ends. The CDR3 contains 14 residues. The CDR3 DNA reads TGTGCCAGCAGTTTTTCGTCAGGGGCCTCGGAGCAGTACTTC. It specifies CASSFSSGASEQYF.

The chain carries TRBV29-1 and TRBJ1-2; D call uncertain. CDR1 is SQVTM and CDR2 is ANQGSEA in the germline V gene. The V and J ends lost 5 bases and 6 bases respectively, with 7 bases between them. The CDR3 has 10 amino acids. The CDR3 spells CSVWGDGYTF. The DNA for the CDR3 is TGCAGCGTTTGGGGAGATGGCTACACCTTC.

This chain joins TRBV24-1 and TRBJ1-5; D is unresolved. Germline CDR1 and CDR2: KGHDR and SFDVKD. V gave up 3 bases and J gave up 6 bases, with 5 bases separating them. The CDR3 is 12 residues long. CDR3 sequence (DNA): TGTGCCACCAGTGATATGGGTCAGCCCCAGCATTTT. Protein: CATSDMGQPQHF.

This rearrangement joins TRBV29-1 to TRBJ2-7, with D possibly matching TRBD1 (6 bases). The CDR3 loop spans 12 amino acids. V lost 7 bases and J lost 2, with 12 bases in between. The germline V gene encodes CDR1 SQVTM and CDR2 ANQGSEA. The CDR3 DNA sequence: TGCAGCGCTGGGACAAGAACCTACGAGCAGTACTTC. This gives the protein CSAGTRTYEQYF.

This clonotype was seen a few times. The J gene is TRBJ2-6, the V gene TRBV14; 9 bases fit TRBD1. The germline V gene has CDR1 SGHDN and CDR2 FVKESK. J lost 2 bases, V lost 10 bases, and 12 bases had no gene match. The CDR3 sequence is 17 residues long. The CDR3 region has the DNA TGTGCCACCCGTCCCGGGACAGGGTTAGCTGGGGCCAACGTCCTGACTTTC. This translates into CATRPGTGLAGANVLTF. Full variable domain (remainder filled in from reference TRBV14 and TRBJ2-6): EAGVTQFPSHSVIEKGQTVTLRCDPISGHDNLYWYRRVMGKEIKFLLHFVKESKQDESGMPNNRFLAERTGGTYSTLKVQPAELEDSGVYFCATRPGTGLAGANVLTFGAGSRLTVL.